This is a list of T cell receptor beta chains from one sample in a study of early T cells in non-severe SARS-CoV-2 infection. TCRdb processed the 5' RACE reads anew with MiXCR; each CDR3 protein has one entry. Among about 94,000 distinct CDR3 sequences listed, 13% were seen once. Sequencing was carried out using whole blood. All receptors derive from an adult who was a healthcare worker with PCR-confirmed SARS-CoV-2 infection or an uninfected control (not recorded which). Both conserved end residues are part of each CDR3. A D gene is named only where the DNA matches it firmly. Clone sizes are given selectively: once, few, many, or a class where the clone is expanded.

D,V,size,J,DNA,CDR3
TRBD2,TRBV6-5,NA,TRBJ2-5,TGTGCCAGCAGTCCCGGTGGTAGCGGGTCCCAAGAGACCCAGTACTTC,CASSPGGSGSQETQYF
TRBD1,TRBV20-1,NA,TRBJ2-4,TGCAGTGCTAGAGAGATACAGGGGGGATCCAAAAACATTCAGTACTTC,CSAREIQGGSKNIQYF
TRBD1,TRBV28,NA,TRBJ1-1,TGTGCCAGCAGTTCCCCAGGGACAGGGTTCCCGCGAGCTTTCTTT,CASSSPGTGFPRAFF
TRBD1,TRBV6-5,NA,TRBJ2-3,TGTGCCAGCAGTTACTCGACAGGGTTTGGTTTGGATACGCAGTATTTT,CASSYSTGFGLDTQYF
NA,TRBV19,few,TRBJ1-5,TGTGCCAGTAGTAGGACAACTCGGGAATCAAGCAATCAGCCCCAGCATTTT,CASSRTTRESSNQPQHF
NA,TRBV2,few,TRBJ2-5,TGTGCCAGCAGGAACTCAGCGGCCCAGTACTTC,CASRNSAAQYF
NA,TRBV28,NA,TRBJ1-5,TGTGCCAGCAGTCCCCCCCGTGTTAGGAGCAATCAGCCCCAGCATTTT,CASSPPRVRSNQPQHF
NA,TRBV6-6,many,TRBJ1-1,TGTGCCAGCACCTCGTTGGGGGCCTATAGGACATTTGAAGCTTTCTTT,CASTSLGAYRTFEAFF
NA,TRBV25-1,many,TRBJ2-7,TGTGCCAGCAGTGTGGGTCCAGGAAACTACGAGCAGTACTTC,CASSVGPGNYEQYF
TRBD1,TRBV3-1,NA,TRBJ2-3,TGTGCCAGCAGCCCATCCGACAGGGGAGGCACAGATACGCAGTATTTT,CASSPSDRGGTDTQYF
NA,TRBV2,few,TRBJ1-1,TGTGCCAGCACGGGACAACAGAACACTGAAGCTTTCTTT,CASTGQQNTEAFF
NA,TRBV20-1,few,TRBJ1-2,TGCAGTGCGGGGGGACCCGGGACGGACTATGGCTACACCTTC,CSAGGPGTDYGYTF
NA,TRBV11-2,many,TRBJ1-5,TGTGCCAGCAGCCCGACACACTATCAGCCCCAGCATTTT,CASSPTHYQPQHF
NA,TRBV7-2,NA,TRBJ1-5,TGTGCCAGCAGCTTATTTGCGTGGACTGATCAGCCCCAGCATTTT,CASSLFAWTDQPQHF
NA,TRBV7-2,few,TRBJ1-1,TGTGCCAGCAGCTTAGAGGGCCCCAGGCCGAACACTGAAGCTTTCTTT,CASSLEGPRPNTEAFF
NA,TRBV29-1,NA,TRBJ2-7,TGCAGCGTTACAACTCCTAACGAGCAGTACTTC,CSVTTPNEQYF
NA,TRBV15,few,TRBJ2-2,TGTGCCACCAGCAGAGAAAGGGTGGGCGGGGAGCTGTTTTTT,CATSRERVGGELFF
NA,TRBV2,many,TRBJ1-4,TGTGCCAGCAGTGTAAAGGGAGGTGGAAAACTGTTTTTT,CASSVKGGGKLFF
TRBD2,TRBV4-2,many,TRBJ2-2,TGTGCCAGCAGCCAAGTACTAGCGGGGGGGCCAGTCACCGGGGAGCTGTTTTTT,CASSQVLAGGPVTGELFF
TRBD1,TRBV7-2,NA,TRBJ1-2,TGTGCCAGCAGTCTCGGACAGGGGGCTAACTATGGCTACACCTTC,CASSLGQGANYGYTF
NA,TRBV7-9,many,TRBJ2-3,TGTGCCAGCAGCTCCTCAGATACGCAGTATTTT,CASSSSDTQYF
TRBD2,TRBV28,few,TRBJ2-1,TGTGCCAGCAGTTTCGGGGGGAGCTCCTACAATGAGCAGTTCTTC,CASSFGGSSYNEQFF
NA,TRBV12-3/TRBV12-4,many,TRBJ1-3,TGTGCCAGCAGTCGGAGGGCCCAGTCAGGAAACACCATATATTTT,CASSRRAQSGNTIYF
NA,TRBV7-8,few,TRBJ2-7,TGTGCCAGCAGCTTAGCGTTCGTTCAGGGACGGGGCTACGAGCAGTACTTC,CASSLAFVQGRGYEQYF
NA,TRBV6-2/TRBV6-3,NA,TRBJ1-6,TGTGCCAGCAGTTACAAGGGGCGGAATAATTCACCCCTCCACTTT,CASSYKGRNNSPLHF
NA,TRBV28,few,TRBJ2-2,TGTGCCAGCAGGGGGATCGGGGAGCTGTTTTTT,CASRGIGELFF
NA,TRBV2,many,TRBJ2-1,TGTGCCAGCAGTCCTAGGCGGAGCTCCTACAATGAGCAGTTCTTC,CASSPRRSSYNEQFF
NA,TRBV18,few,TRBJ1-3,TGTGCCAGCTCAACCCCAACAACGGGAAACACCATATATTTT,CASSTPTTGNTIYF